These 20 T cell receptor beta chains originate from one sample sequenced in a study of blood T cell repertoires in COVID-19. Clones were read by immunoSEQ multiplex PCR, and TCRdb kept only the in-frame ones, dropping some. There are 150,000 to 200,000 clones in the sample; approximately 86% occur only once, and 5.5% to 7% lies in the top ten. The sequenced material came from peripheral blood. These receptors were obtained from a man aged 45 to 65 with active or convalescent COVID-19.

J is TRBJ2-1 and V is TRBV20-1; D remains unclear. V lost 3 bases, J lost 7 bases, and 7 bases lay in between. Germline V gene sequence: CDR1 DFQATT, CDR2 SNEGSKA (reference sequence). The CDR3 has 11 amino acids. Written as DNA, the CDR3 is TGCAGTGCTAGTAGGCGGAATGAGCAGTTCTTC. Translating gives CSASRRNEQFF.

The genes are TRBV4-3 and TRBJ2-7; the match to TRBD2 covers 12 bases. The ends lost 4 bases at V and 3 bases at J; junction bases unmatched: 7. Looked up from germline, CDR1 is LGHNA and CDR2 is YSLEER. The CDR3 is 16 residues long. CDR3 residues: CASSRQTSGRIYEQYF. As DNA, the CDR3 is TGCGCCAGCAGCCGCCAGACTAGCGGGAGAATCTACGAGCAGTACTTC.

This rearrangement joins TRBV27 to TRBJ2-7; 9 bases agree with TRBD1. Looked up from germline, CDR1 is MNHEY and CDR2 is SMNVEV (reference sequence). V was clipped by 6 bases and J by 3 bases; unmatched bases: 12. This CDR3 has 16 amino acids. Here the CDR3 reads CASSFFGGQGLYEQYF. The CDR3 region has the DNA TGTGCCAGCAGCTTTTTCGGGGGACAGGGTCTCTACGAGCAGTACTTC.

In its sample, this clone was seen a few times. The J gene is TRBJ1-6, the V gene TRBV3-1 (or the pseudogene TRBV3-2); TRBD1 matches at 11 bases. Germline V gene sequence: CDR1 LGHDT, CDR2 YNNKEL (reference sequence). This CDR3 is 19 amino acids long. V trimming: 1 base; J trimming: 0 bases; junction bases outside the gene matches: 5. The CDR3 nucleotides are TGTGCCAGCAGCCAAGGGACAGGGGGCCCCAGCTCCTATAATTCACCCCTCCACTTT. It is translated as CASSQGTGGPSSYNSPLHF.

The CDR3 reads CASSGLPGNQPQHF. CDR3 DNA: TGTGCCAGCAGTGGACTACCGGGCAATCAGCCCCAGCATTTT. The chain employs TRBV2 and TRBJ1-5; D gene ambiguous. V was shortened by 4 bases and J by 2 bases, with 9 bases between the two germline ends. This CDR3 has 14 residues. The germline gives CDR1 SNHLY, CDR2 FYNNEI.

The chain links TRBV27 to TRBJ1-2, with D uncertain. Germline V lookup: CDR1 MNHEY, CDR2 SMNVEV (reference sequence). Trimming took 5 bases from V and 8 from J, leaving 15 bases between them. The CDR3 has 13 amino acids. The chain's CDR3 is CASSPLQERGYTF. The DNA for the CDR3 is TGTGCCAGCAGTCCACTTCAGGAAAGAGGCTACACCTTC.

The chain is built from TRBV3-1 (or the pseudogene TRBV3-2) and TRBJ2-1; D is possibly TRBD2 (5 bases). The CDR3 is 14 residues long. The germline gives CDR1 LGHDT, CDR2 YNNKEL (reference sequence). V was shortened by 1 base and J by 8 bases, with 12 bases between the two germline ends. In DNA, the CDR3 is TGTGCCAGCAGCCAAGTTAAAGGGAGCGATGAGCAGTTCTTC. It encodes CASSQVKGSDEQFF.

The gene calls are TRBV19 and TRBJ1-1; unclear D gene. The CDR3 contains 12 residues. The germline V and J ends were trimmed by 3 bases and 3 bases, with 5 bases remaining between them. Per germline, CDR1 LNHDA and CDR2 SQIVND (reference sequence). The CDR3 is CASSIVDTEAFF. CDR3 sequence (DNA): TGTGCCAGTAGTATTGTCGACACTGAAGCTTTCTTT. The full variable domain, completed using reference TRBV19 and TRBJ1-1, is DGGITQSPKYLFRKEGQNVTLSCEQNLNHDAMYWYRQDPGQGLRLIYYSQIVNDFQKGDIAEGYSVSREKKESFPLTVTSAQKNPTAFYLCASSIVDTEAFFGQGTRLTVV.

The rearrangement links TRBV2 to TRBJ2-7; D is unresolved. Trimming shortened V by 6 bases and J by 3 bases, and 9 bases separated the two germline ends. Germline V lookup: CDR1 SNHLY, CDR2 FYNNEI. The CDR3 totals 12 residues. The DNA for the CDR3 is TGTGCCAGCAGGAGCAGGAACTACGAGCAGTACTTC. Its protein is CASRSRNYEQYF.

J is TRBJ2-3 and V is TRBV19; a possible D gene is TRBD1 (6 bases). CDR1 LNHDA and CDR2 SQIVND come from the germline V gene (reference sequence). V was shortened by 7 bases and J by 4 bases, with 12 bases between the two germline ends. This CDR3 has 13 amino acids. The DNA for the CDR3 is TGTGCCAGTAAATTCAGGGGAGCAGATACGCAGTATTTT. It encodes CASKFRGADTQYF.

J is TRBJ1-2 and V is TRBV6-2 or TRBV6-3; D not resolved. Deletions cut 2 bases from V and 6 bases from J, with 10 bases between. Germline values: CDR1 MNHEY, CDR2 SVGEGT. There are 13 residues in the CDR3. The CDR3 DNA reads TGTGCCAGCAGTTACGGGGAGGCGGATGGCTACACCTTC. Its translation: CASSYGEADGYTF.

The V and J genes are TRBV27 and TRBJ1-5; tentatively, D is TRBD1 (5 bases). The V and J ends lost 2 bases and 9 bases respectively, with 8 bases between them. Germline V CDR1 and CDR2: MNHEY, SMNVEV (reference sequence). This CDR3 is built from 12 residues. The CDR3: CASSLLGRPQHF. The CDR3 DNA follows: TGTGCCAGCAGTTTACTGGGGCGGCCCCAGCATTTT.

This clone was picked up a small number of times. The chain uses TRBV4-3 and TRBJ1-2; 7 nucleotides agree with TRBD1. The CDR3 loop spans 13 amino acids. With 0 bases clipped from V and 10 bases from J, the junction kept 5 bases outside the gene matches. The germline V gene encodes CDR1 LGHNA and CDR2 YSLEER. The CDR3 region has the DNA TGCGCCAGCAGCCAAGAACGGGACAGACCCTACACCTTC. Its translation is CASSQERDRPYTF.

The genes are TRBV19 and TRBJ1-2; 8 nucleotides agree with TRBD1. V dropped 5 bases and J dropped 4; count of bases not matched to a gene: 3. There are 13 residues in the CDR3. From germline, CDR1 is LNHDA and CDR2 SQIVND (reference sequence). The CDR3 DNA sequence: TGTGCCAGTAGTCCGGGACAGGTCTATGGCTACACCTTC. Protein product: CASSPGQVYGYTF. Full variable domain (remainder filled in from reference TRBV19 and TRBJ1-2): DGGITQSPKYLFRKEGQNVTLSCEQNLNHDAMYWYRQDPGQGLRLIYYSQIVNDFQKGDIAEGYSVSREKKESFPLTVTSAQKNPTAFYLCASSPGQVYGYTFGSGTRLTVV.

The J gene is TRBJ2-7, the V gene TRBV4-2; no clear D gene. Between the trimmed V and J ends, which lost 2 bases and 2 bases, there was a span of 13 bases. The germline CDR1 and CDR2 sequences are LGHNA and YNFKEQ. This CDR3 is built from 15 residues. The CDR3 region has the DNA TGTGCCAGCAGCCAAAGAGGCGCCGGAACCTACGAGCAGTACTTC. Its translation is CASSQRGAGTYEQYF.

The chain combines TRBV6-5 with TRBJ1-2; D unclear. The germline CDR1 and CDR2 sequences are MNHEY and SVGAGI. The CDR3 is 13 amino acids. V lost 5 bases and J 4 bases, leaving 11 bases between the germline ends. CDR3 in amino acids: CASSRTRLYGYTF. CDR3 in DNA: TGTGCCAGCAGTCGGACTCGTCTCTATGGCTACACCTTC.

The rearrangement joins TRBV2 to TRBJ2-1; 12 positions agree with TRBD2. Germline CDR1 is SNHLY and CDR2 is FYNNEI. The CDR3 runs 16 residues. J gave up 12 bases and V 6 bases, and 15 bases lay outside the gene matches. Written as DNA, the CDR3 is TGTGCCAGCAGCACGACTTGGACTAGCGGGGTCTTTAGGCAGTTCTTC. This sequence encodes CASSTTWTSGVFRQFF.

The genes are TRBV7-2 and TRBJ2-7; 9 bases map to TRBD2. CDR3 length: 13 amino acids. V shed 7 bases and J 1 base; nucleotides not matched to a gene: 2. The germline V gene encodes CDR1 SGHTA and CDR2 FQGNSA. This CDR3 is CASKAGGSYEQYF. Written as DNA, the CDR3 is TGTGCCAGCAAGGCGGGGGGGTCCTACGAGCAGTACTTC.

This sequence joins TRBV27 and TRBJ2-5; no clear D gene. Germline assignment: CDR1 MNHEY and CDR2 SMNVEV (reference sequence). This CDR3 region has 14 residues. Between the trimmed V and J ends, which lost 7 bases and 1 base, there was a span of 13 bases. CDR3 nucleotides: TGTGCCAGCATCGGTCCGCCAGGCCAAGAGACCCAGTACTTC. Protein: CASIGPPGQETQYF.

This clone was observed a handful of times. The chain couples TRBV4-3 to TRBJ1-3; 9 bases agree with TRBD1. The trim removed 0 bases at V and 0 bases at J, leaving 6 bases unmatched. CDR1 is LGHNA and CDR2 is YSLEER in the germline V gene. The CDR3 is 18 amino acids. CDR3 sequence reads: CASSQEPTGGRSGNTIYF. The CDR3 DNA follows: TGCGCCAGCAGCCAAGAACCCACAGGGGGCCGCTCTGGAAACACCATATATTTT.